A selection of T cell receptor beta chains follows, all from one sample in a study of shared clonotypes between healthy human individuals. Sequencing was performed with immunoSEQ multiplex PCR; in TCRdb, only in-frame clones are kept and a portion is missing. The sample lists about 750,000 clones, approximately 92% occurring once. What was sequenced was naive CD8+ T cells sorted from blood. The receptors were gathered from a man aged 30 to 39 in good health. Each CDR3 is given with its conserved first and last residue. Each record gives: J gene, V gene, clone size, CDR3 length, D gene, CDR3 protein, CDR3 DNA. A D gene is named only where the DNA matches it firmly. For some rows the clone size is stated as once, few or many, or as a class when expanded; others skip it.

j_gene: TRBJ2-5; v_gene: TRBV5-5; abundance: NA; len: 13; d_gene: NA; CDR3aa: CASSPGRQETQYF; CDR3nt: TGTGCCAGCAGCCCGGGACGGCAAGAGACCCAGTACTTC
j_gene: TRBJ2-7; v_gene: TRBV5-5; abundance: NA; len: 11; d_gene: NA; CDR3aa: CASTLLEEQYF; CDR3nt: TGTGCCAGCACCTTACTAGAGGAGCAGTACTTC
j_gene: TRBJ2-7; v_gene: TRBV7-2; abundance: NA; len: 16; d_gene: TRBD1; CDR3aa: CASSAGVGQGAYEQYF; CDR3nt: TGTGCCAGCAGCGCCGGGGTCGGACAGGGAGCCTACGAGCAGTACTTC
j_gene: TRBJ2-7; v_gene: TRBV11-2; abundance: NA; len: 14; d_gene: TRBD2; CDR3aa: CASSWDSGSYEQYF; CDR3nt: TGTGCCAGCAGCTGGGATAGCGGGAGTTACGAGCAGTACTTC
j_gene: TRBJ1-5; v_gene: TRBV6-1; abundance: NA; len: 19; d_gene: NA; CDR3aa: CASSEFSGAVLTIGQPQHF; CDR3nt: TGTGCCAGCAGTGAATTTAGCGGGGCGGTCCTGACGATTGGTCAGCCCCAGCATTTT
j_gene: TRBJ2-3; v_gene: TRBV19; abundance: NA; len: 15; d_gene: NA; CDR3aa: CASSRPQGSTDTQYF; CDR3nt: TGTGCCAGTAGTAGGCCCCAAGGGAGCACAGATACGCAGTATTTT
j_gene: TRBJ2-7; v_gene: TRBV4-1; abundance: NA; len: 15; d_gene: TRBD2; CDR3aa: CASSQGEAGRYEQYF; CDR3nt: TGCGCCAGCAGCCAAGGAGAAGCGGGGCGATACGAGCAGTACTTC
j_gene: TRBJ1-5; v_gene: TRBV6-1; abundance: NA; len: 13; d_gene: NA; CDR3aa: CASSGDRGQPQHF; CDR3nt: TGTGCCAGCAGTGGGGATAGAGGTCAGCCCCAGCATTTT
j_gene: TRBJ2-7; v_gene: TRBV5-1; abundance: NA; len: 18; d_gene: TRBD2; CDR3aa: CASSRTRVNSGSTYEQYF; CDR3nt: TGCGCCAGCAGCCGCACCAGGGTGAATAGCGGGAGCACCTACGAGCAGTACTTC
j_gene: TRBJ2-1; v_gene: TRBV11-2; abundance: once; len: 18; d_gene: TRBD2; CDR3aa: CASSFPVTSGTGYNEQFF; CDR3nt: TGTGCCAGCAGCTTTCCCGTAACTAGCGGGACGGGGTACAATGAGCAGTTCTTC
j_gene: TRBJ2-1; v_gene: TRBV11-2; abundance: NA; len: 15; d_gene: NA; CDR3aa: CASSLEVQPYNEQFF; CDR3nt: TGTGCCAGCAGCTTAGAAGTTCAACCTTACAATGAGCAGTTCTTC
j_gene: TRBJ1-1; v_gene: TRBV4-1; abundance: NA; len: 16; d_gene: TRBD1; CDR3aa: CASSQDERTGATGAFF; CDR3nt: TGCGCCAGCAGCCAAGATGAAAGGACAGGGGCTACCGGAGCTTTCTTT
j_gene: TRBJ2-7; v_gene: TRBV18; abundance: NA; len: 17; d_gene: TRBD2; CDR3aa: CASSFSGIRGAKDEQYF; CDR3nt: TGTGCCAGCTCATTTAGCGGGATTAGGGGGGCGAAGGACGAGCAGTACTTC
j_gene: TRBJ2-5; v_gene: TRBV4-3; abundance: NA; len: 17; d_gene: TRBD1; CDR3aa: CASSQDLTGTGEETQYF; CDR3nt: TGCGCCAGCAGCCAAGATTTAACCGGGACAGGGGAAGAGACCCAGTACTTC
j_gene: TRBJ2-4; v_gene: TRBV5-4; abundance: NA; len: 14; d_gene: NA; CDR3aa: CASSLGQAKNIQYF; CDR3nt: TGTGCCAGCAGCTTGGGACAGGCCAAAAACATTCAGTACTTC
j_gene: TRBJ2-7; v_gene: TRBV27; abundance: NA; len: 15; d_gene: TRBD2; CDR3aa: CASGGTSGKSYEQYF; CDR3nt: TGTGCCAGCGGGGGGACTAGCGGGAAATCCTACGAGCAGTACTTC
j_gene: TRBJ2-1; v_gene: TRBV10-2; abundance: NA; len: 17; d_gene: TRBD2; CDR3aa: CASSESVREAPYNEQFF; CDR3nt: TGCGCCAGCAGTGAGTCGGTACGGGAGGCTCCCTACAATGAGCAGTTCTTC
j_gene: TRBJ2-7; v_gene: TRBV9; abundance: NA; len: 15; d_gene: NA; CDR3aa: CASSDDRDTPYEQYF; CDR3nt: TGTGCCAGCAGCGACGACCGGGACACACCCTACGAGCAGTACTTC
j_gene: TRBJ2-7; v_gene: TRBV14; abundance: NA; len: 16; d_gene: NA; CDR3aa: CASSQEWARGSYEQYF; CDR3nt: TGTGCCAGCAGCCAAGAATGGGCCAGGGGCTCCTACGAGCAGTACTTC
j_gene: TRBJ1-5; v_gene: TRBV10-3; abundance: few; len: 13; d_gene: NA; CDR3aa: CAIRDRANQPQHF; CDR3nt: TGTGCCATCAGGGACCGGGCAAATCAGCCCCAGCATTTT
j_gene: TRBJ2-3; v_gene: TRBV5-5; abundance: NA; len: 15; d_gene: NA; CDR3aa: CASSFYAGNTDTQYF; CDR3nt: TGTGCCAGCAGCTTTTATGCAGGGAATACAGATACGCAGTATTTT
j_gene: TRBJ2-1; v_gene: TRBV7-9; abundance: NA; len: 15; d_gene: TRBD1; CDR3aa: CASSLVGQGMYEQFF; CDR3nt: TGTGCCAGCAGCTTAGTCGGACAGGGGATGTATGAGCAGTTCTTC